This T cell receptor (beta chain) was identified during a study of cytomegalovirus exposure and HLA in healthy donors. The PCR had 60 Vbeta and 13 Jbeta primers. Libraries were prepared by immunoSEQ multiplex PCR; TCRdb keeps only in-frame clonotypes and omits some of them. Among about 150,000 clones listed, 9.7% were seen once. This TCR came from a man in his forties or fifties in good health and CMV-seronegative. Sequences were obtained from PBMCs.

The CDR3 region is CASSQLGQGPSGSSYNEQFF. Here the CDR3 DNA reads TGCGCCAGCAGCCAACTGGGACAGGGCCCTAGCGGGAGCTCCTACAATGAGCAGTTCTTC. The V and J genes are TRBV10-2 and TRBJ2-1, with D perhaps matching TRBD2 (10 bases). The CDR3 totals 20 residues. Germline CDR1 reads WSHSY; CDR2 reads SAAADI. V shed 6 bases and J shed 0 bases, with 27 bases lying between them.